The 2 T cell receptor beta chains below come from one sample, sequenced in a study of post-analysis software for immune sequencing data. Findings of the study overall: Controls had lower frequencies than patients of four or five TRBV segments, which included TRBV5-6, TRBV5-1 and TRBV20-1.

No cognate antigen is known for these TCRs. Tagging with unique molecular identifiers was a feature of the TCR beta cDNA libraries. TCRdb reprocessed the PCR reads with MiXCR, giving one entry per CDR3 protein. The table shows about 680,000 distinct CDR3 sequences, with around 64% occurring only once. Sequencing was carried out using blood. All receptors derive from a girl aged 2-10 years with multiple sclerosis.

CDR3 DNA sequence: TGTGCCAGCAGTTACCCCCTTCGACAGGGGGCGGATGAAAAACTGTTTTTT. This encodes CASSYPLRQGADEKLFF. The chain recombines TRBV6-2 or TRBV6-3 with TRBJ1-4; 10 nucleotides align to TRBD1. This CDR3 is built from 17 residues. The V gene's germline CDR1 is MNHEY and CDR2 SVGEGT. V lost 2 bases and J lost 6; bases outside the gene matches: 9.

This clonotype showed up just a few times. The chain couples TRBV5-1 to TRBJ2-1, with 9 bases identical to TRBD2. J gave up 4 bases and V 1 base, and 3 bases lay outside the gene matches. The germline CDR1 and CDR2 sequences are SGHRS and YFSETQ. The CDR3 runs to 15 residues. CDR3 nucleotides: TGCGCCAGCAGCTTGCGGACTAGCGAGTACAATGAGCAGTTCTTC. Its protein is CASSLRTSEYNEQFF.